This is a list of T cell receptor beta chains from one sample in a study of CD8 T cells in ankylosing spondylitis. TCRdb called the 5' RACE reads again in MiXCR, with one record for every CDR3 protein. The profile shows some 150,000 distinct CDR3 sequences, around 10% of them singletons. The sequenced sample consisted of blood, either unsorted or a sorted T cell fraction (not recorded which). These receptors were collected from a female donor with ankylosing spondylitis or in good health (not recorded which). Both conserved end residues are part of each CDR3. The D gene is left open where the match is weak. Clone size is not always given. Where it is, it says once, few, many or a class for expanded clones.

d_gene: NA
j_gene: TRBJ2-4
abundance: many
v_gene: TRBV5-1
CDR3aa: CASSPPTARNIQYF
CDR3nt: TGCGCCAGCAGCCCGCCGACAGCTAGAAACATTCAGTACTTC

d_gene: NA
j_gene: TRBJ1-4
abundance: many
v_gene: TRBV3-2
CDR3aa: CASSKTATNEKLFF
CDR3nt: TGTGCCAGCAGCAAGACAGCAACTAATGAAAAACTGTTTTTT

d_gene: NA
j_gene: TRBJ2-1
abundance: many
v_gene: TRBV20-1
CDR3aa: CSAGRSQGWSEQFF
CDR3nt: TGCAGTGCTGGCCGGAGCCAGGGATGGAGTGAGCAGTTCTTC

d_gene: NA
j_gene: TRBJ1-3
abundance: many
v_gene: TRBV12-3/TRBV12-4
CDR3aa: CASSLEWGNTIYF
CDR3nt: TGTGCCAGCAGTTTGGAGTGGGGAAACACCATATATTTT

d_gene: NA
j_gene: TRBJ2-7
abundance: NA
v_gene: TRBV2
CDR3aa: CASSDNPVSVVEQYF
CDR3nt: TGTGCCAGCAGTGATAACCCCGTTTCGGTTGTCGAGCAGTACTTC

d_gene: TRBD2
j_gene: TRBJ2-5
abundance: few
v_gene: TRBV10-3
CDR3aa: CAISGTSGQGETQYF
CDR3nt: TGTGCCATCAGCGGGACTAGCGGACAGGGAGAGACCCAGTACTTC

d_gene: TRBD2
j_gene: TRBJ2-1
abundance: many
v_gene: TRBV6-1
CDR3aa: CASSRPPLTSGRLNEQFF
CDR3nt: TGTGCCAGCAGCCGACCCCCTCTGACTAGCGGGAGATTAAATGAGCAGTTCTTC

d_gene: TRBD1
j_gene: TRBJ1-1
abundance: many
v_gene: TRBV5-5
CDR3aa: CASSPGQQNTEAFF
CDR3nt: TGTGCCAGCAGTCCGGGACAGCAGAACACTGAAGCTTTCTTT

d_gene: TRBD2
j_gene: TRBJ2-1
abundance: NA
v_gene: TRBV3-1
CDR3aa: CACCDGTSGRALNEQFF
CDR3nt: TGTGCCTGCTGCGACGGGACTAGCGGGAGGGCCCTGAATGAGCAGTTCTTC

d_gene: NA
j_gene: TRBJ2-1
abundance: few
v_gene: TRBV28
CDR3aa: CASHGQSIPNEQFF
CDR3nt: TGTGCCAGCCACGGACAGAGTATTCCAAATGAGCAGTTCTTC

d_gene: NA
j_gene: TRBJ2-3
abundance: many
v_gene: TRBV21-1
CDR3aa: CASSPSGRILADTQYF
CDR3nt: TGTGCCAGCAGCCCGAGCGGGAGGATCCTAGCAGATACGCAGTATTTT

d_gene: NA
j_gene: TRBJ2-2
abundance: NA
v_gene: TRBV5-1
CDR3aa: CASSSVEGWDTGELFF
CDR3nt: TGCGCCAGCAGCTCCGTGGAGGGCTGGGACACCGGGGAGCTGTTTTTT

d_gene: NA
j_gene: TRBJ2-2
abundance: many
v_gene: TRBV27
CDR3aa: CASTPGPNTGELFF
CDR3nt: TGTGCCAGCACCCCGGGGCCCAACACCGGGGAGCTGTTTTTT

d_gene: TRBD1
j_gene: TRBJ2-1
abundance: few
v_gene: TRBV7-9
CDR3aa: CASSRTGQGYNEQFF
CDR3nt: TGTGCCAGCAGCCGCACGGGACAGGGGTACAATGAGCAGTTCTTC

d_gene: TRBD2
j_gene: TRBJ2-1
abundance: NA
v_gene: TRBV6-2/TRBV6-3
CDR3aa: CASSYSGRVNEQFF
CDR3nt: TGTGCCAGCAGTTACAGCGGGAGAGTAAATGAGCAGTTCTTC

d_gene: TRBD2
j_gene: TRBJ2-7
abundance: many
v_gene: TRBV20-1
CDR3aa: CSAHRTSSEQYF
CDR3nt: TGCAGTGCTCACAGGACTAGCAGCGAGCAGTACTTC

d_gene: NA
j_gene: TRBJ2-3
abundance: many
v_gene: TRBV7-8
CDR3aa: CASSLVGGRTDTQYF
CDR3nt: TGTGCCAGCAGCTTAGTTGGGGGGCGCACAGATACGCAGTATTTT

d_gene: TRBD2
j_gene: TRBJ2-7
abundance: few
v_gene: TRBV7-2
CDR3aa: CASSPSSGSSYEQYF
CDR3nt: TGTGCCAGCAGCCCGTCTAGCGGGAGCTCCTACGAGCAGTACTTC

d_gene: TRBD2
j_gene: TRBJ2-2
abundance: many
v_gene: TRBV12-3/TRBV12-4
CDR3aa: CASSSWTSGVTGELFF
CDR3nt: TGTGCCAGCAGTTCCTGGACTAGCGGGGTCACCGGGGAGCTGTTTTTT

d_gene: TRBD1
j_gene: TRBJ1-4
abundance: many
v_gene: TRBV7-3
CDR3aa: CASSSYRGLDEKLFF
CDR3nt: TGTGCCAGCAGCTCCTACAGGGGGCTGGATGAAAAACTGTTTTTT

d_gene: NA
j_gene: TRBJ2-7
abundance: few
v_gene: TRBV11-2
CDR3aa: CASSLVSPLGEQYF
CDR3nt: TGTGCCAGCAGCTTAGTGTCCCCCCTTGGGGAGCAGTACTTC

d_gene: NA
j_gene: TRBJ2-7
abundance: many
v_gene: TRBV20-1
CDR3aa: CSARPGQSYEQYF
CDR3nt: TGCAGTGCTAGACCGGGCCAGTCGTACGAGCAGTACTTC

d_gene: TRBD2
j_gene: TRBJ2-1
abundance: NA
v_gene: TRBV12-3/TRBV12-4
CDR3aa: CASSRLRLAGEQFF
CDR3nt: TGTGCCAGCAGCCGTCTCAGACTAGCGGGTGAGCAGTTCTTC

d_gene: TRBD2
j_gene: TRBJ2-2
abundance: few
v_gene: TRBV7-8
CDR3aa: CASSLKALAGAGELFF
CDR3nt: TGTGCCAGCAGCTTAAAAGCCCTAGCGGGAGCCGGGGAGCTGTTTTTT

d_gene: NA
j_gene: TRBJ1-3
abundance: many
v_gene: TRBV28
CDR3aa: CASSSPPGSSGNTIYF
CDR3nt: TGTGCCAGCAGTTCCCCCCCCGGGAGCTCTGGAAACACCATATATTTT

d_gene: TRBD1
j_gene: TRBJ2-1
abundance: few
v_gene: TRBV6-1
CDR3aa: CASSPNDREGEQFF
CDR3nt: TGTGCCAGCAGCCCCAACGACAGGGAAGGTGAGCAGTTCTTC

d_gene: TRBD2
j_gene: TRBJ2-1
abundance: many
v_gene: TRBV12-3/TRBV12-4
CDR3aa: CASSLRSAGGPNEQFF
CDR3nt: TGTGCCAGCAGTTTACGATCTGCGGGAGGTCCAAATGAGCAGTTCTTC

d_gene: NA
j_gene: TRBJ2-3
abundance: many
v_gene: TRBV5-5
CDR3aa: CASSWWVRGTDTQYF
CDR3nt: TGTGCCAGCAGCTGGTGGGTTCGGGGCACAGATACGCAGTATTTT

d_gene: NA
j_gene: TRBJ2-3
abundance: many
v_gene: TRBV20-1
CDR3aa: CSARGGTASPDTQYF
CDR3nt: TGCAGTGCTAGAGGGGGGACGGCAAGTCCAGATACGCAGTATTTT

d_gene: NA
j_gene: TRBJ2-2
abundance: many
v_gene: TRBV2
CDR3aa: CASSEGGTGELFF
CDR3nt: TGTGCCAGCAGTGAAGGTGGTACCGGGGAGCTGTTTTTT

d_gene: NA
j_gene: TRBJ1-1
abundance: many
v_gene: TRBV5-1
CDR3aa: CASSLTQANTEAFF
CDR3nt: TGCGCCAGCAGCTTGACACAGGCGAACACTGAAGCTTTCTTT

d_gene: NA
j_gene: TRBJ1-2
abundance: many
v_gene: TRBV29-1
CDR3aa: CSVESVGGAYLGYTF
CDR3nt: TGCAGCGTTGAGTCCGTTGGTGGAGCCTACTTGGGCTACACCTTC

d_gene: NA
j_gene: TRBJ2-3
abundance: many
v_gene: TRBV18
CDR3aa: CASSPGLYVADTQYF
CDR3nt: TGTGCCAGCTCCCCAGGACTGTACGTCGCAGATACGCAGTATTTT

d_gene: TRBD2
j_gene: TRBJ2-1
abundance: many
v_gene: TRBV20-1
CDR3aa: CSARRSSGGEQFF
CDR3nt: TGCAGTGCCAGAAGGTCCAGCGGGGGTGAGCAGTTCTTC

d_gene: TRBD2
j_gene: TRBJ2-3
abundance: many
v_gene: TRBV6-1
CDR3aa: CASSPGGSGGLTDTQYF
CDR3nt: TGTGCCAGCAGTCCCGGGGGGAGCGGGGGACTCACAGATACGCAGTATTTT

d_gene: NA
j_gene: TRBJ2-7
abundance: many
v_gene: TRBV20-1
CDR3aa: CSARDTGTGDYEQYF
CDR3nt: TGCAGTGCTAGAGACACCGGGACTGGAGATTACGAGCAGTACTTC

d_gene: TRBD2
j_gene: TRBJ2-1
abundance: many
v_gene: TRBV5-1
CDR3aa: CASSLGGGRNEQFF
CDR3nt: TGCGCCAGCAGCTTGGGCGGGGGGAGGAATGAGCAGTTCTTC

d_gene: NA
j_gene: TRBJ2-1
abundance: many
v_gene: TRBV5-1
CDR3aa: CASSLDTEQFF
CDR3nt: TGCGCCAGCAGCTTGGATACAGAGCAGTTCTTC

d_gene: TRBD1
j_gene: TRBJ1-2
abundance: many
v_gene: TRBV4-1
CDR3aa: CASSHPGQGAGYTF
CDR3nt: TGCGCCAGCAGCCACCCGGGACAGGGTGCTGGCTACACCTTC

d_gene: TRBD1
j_gene: TRBJ2-1
abundance: many
v_gene: TRBV20-1
CDR3aa: CSAFPGTGNNEQFF
CDR3nt: TGCAGTGCTTTTCCCGGGACAGGGAACAATGAGCAGTTCTTC

d_gene: TRBD2
j_gene: TRBJ2-7
abundance: many
v_gene: TRBV18
CDR3aa: CASSPQAGGWYEQYF
CDR3nt: TGTGCCAGCTCACCCCAAGCGGGAGGGTGGTACGAGCAGTACTTC

d_gene: NA
j_gene: TRBJ1-5
abundance: few
v_gene: TRBV23-1
CDR3aa: CASSQMFATLAQPQHF
CDR3nt: TGCGCCAGCAGTCAAATGTTTGCGACACTGGCTCAGCCCCAGCATTTT

d_gene: TRBD2
j_gene: TRBJ2-3
abundance: many
v_gene: TRBV11-1
CDR3aa: CASSLGVLTSGRPESTDTQYF
CDR3nt: TGTGCCAGCAGCTTAGGGGTTTTGACTAGCGGGAGGCCAGAGAGCACAGATACGCAGTATTTT

d_gene: TRBD1
j_gene: TRBJ1-5
abundance: many
v_gene: TRBV20-1
CDR3aa: CSAFRSQGAQPQHF
CDR3nt: TGCAGTGCTTTCAGGTCACAGGGGGCACAGCCCCAGCATTTT

d_gene: NA
j_gene: TRBJ2-2
abundance: NA
v_gene: TRBV7-7
CDR3aa: CASSSTRTSGELFF
CDR3nt: TGTGCCAGCAGCTCCACGAGAACGTCCGGGGAGCTGTTTTTT

d_gene: NA
j_gene: TRBJ1-4
abundance: many
v_gene: TRBV20-1
CDR3aa: CSARDRTQPTVGEKLFF
CDR3nt: TGCAGTGCTAGAGATAGGACACAGCCAACCGTAGGGGAAAAACTGTTTTTT

d_gene: TRBD1
j_gene: TRBJ2-3
abundance: many
v_gene: TRBV2
CDR3aa: CASSDFWTGDTQYF
CDR3nt: TGTGCCAGCAGTGACTTTTGGACAGGGGATACGCAGTATTTT

d_gene: NA
j_gene: TRBJ1-1
abundance: many
v_gene: TRBV4-1
CDR3aa: CASSPPSGQGNTEAFF
CDR3nt: TGCGCCAGCAGCCCACCTAGCGGTCAGGGGAACACTGAAGCTTTCTTT